This T cell receptor beta chain was captured in a study of T cell changes during pregnancy in multiple sclerosis. There are 13 residues in the CDR3. Trimming cost V 10 bases and J 5 bases, with 17 bases left between them. CDR1 and CDR2 (germline): MNHEY, SMNVEV (reference sequence). Assay: immunoSEQ multiplex PCR; the TCRdb copy retains only in-frame clones and omits some. The sample lists about 40,000 clones, approximately 94% seen once, with 1.5% to 2% in the top ten. The material was peripheral blood, obtained in the third trimester of pregnancy. This sequence joins TRBV27 and TRBJ2-5, with D perhaps TRBD1 (7 bases). This TCR derives from a female donor with multiple sclerosis, enrolled in a pregnancy study. Here the CDR3 reads CATRRGRAETQYF. DNA for the CDR3: TGTGCCACCAGGAGGGGGCGGGCTGAGACCCAGTACTTC.